Below, 15 T cell receptor beta chains from the same sample are listed, as sequenced in a study of cytomegalovirus exposure and HLA in healthy donors (dated by TCRdb to 2016 to 2017). Receptors were amplified or captured by the immunoSEQ multiplex PCR assay. For the multiplex PCR, a mixture combining 60 forward primers for TCR Vbeta segments and 13 reverse primers for TCR Jbeta segments was used. The source is immuneACCESS, and TCRdb retained only in-frame sequences with V and J called. Part of the clones is not carried over; for the studies checked, unresolved V genes explain less than half of this, and the remainder is unexplained. Counted in this sample were 150,000 to 200,000 clones; about 81% of them appeared once. Of the sample, roughly 0.75% falls within the top ten clones. The material sequenced was PBMCs. The receptors come from a woman under 30 in good health and CMV-seronegative.

The chain is built from TRBV30 and TRBJ1-5; possibly TRBD1 for D (5 bases). The CDR3 spans 14 residues. Germline V gives CDR1 GTSNPN, CDR2 SVGIG (reference sequence). Deletions cut 0 bases from V and 7 bases from J, with 13 bases between. CDR3 in amino acids: CAWSVLGEGQPQHF. The CDR3 DNA is TGTGCCTGGAGTGTACTTGGGGAGGGGCAGCCCCAGCATTTT.

V gene TRBV6-5 combines with J gene TRBJ2-7; no firm D call. In germline, CDR1 is MNHEY, CDR2 SVGAGI. Trimming removed 6 bases at V and 2 bases at J, with 17 bases between. The CDR3 sequence is 15 residues long. The CDR3 DNA reads TGTGCCAGCAGGCAAGTCCTAGGCAGAACCTACGAGCAGTACTTC. Amino acid sequence: CASRQVLGRTYEQYF.

The genes are TRBV7-9 and TRBJ1-2; 7 bases line up with TRBD1. V was clipped by 3 bases and J by 6 bases; unmatched bases: 10. The CDR3 is 15 residues long. Looked up from germline, CDR1 is SEHNR and CDR2 is FQNEAQ (reference sequence). CDR3 sequence reads: CASSLGPGQRNGYTF. The CDR3 DNA is TGTGCCAGCAGCTTGGGCCCGGGACAGAGAAATGGCTACACCTTC.

This chain joins TRBV13 and TRBJ2-6; possibly TRBD2 for D (6 bases). CDR1 PRHDT and CDR2 FYEKMQ come from the germline V gene (reference sequence). V lost 1 base and J 0 bases, leaving 13 bases between the germline ends. The CDR3 is 18 amino acids. The CDR3 DNA reads TGTGCCAGCAGCTTAGTCCAGGGACTGAGCTCTGGGGCCAACGTCCTGACTTTC. This gives the protein CASSLVQGLSSGANVLTF. The whole variable domain, filled in from reference TRBV13 and TRBJ2-6, reads AAGVIQSPRHLIKEKRETATLKCYPIPRHDTVYWYQQGPGQDPQFLISFYEKMQSDKGSIPDRFSAQQFSDYHSELNMSSLELGDSALYFCASSLVQGLSSGANVLTFGAGSRLTVL.

V is TRBV7-9 and J is TRBJ2-3; 8 bases are a match to TRBD1. V was clipped by 3 bases and J by 1 base; unmatched bases: 0. CDR1 is SEHNR, CDR2 FQNEAQ, per germline (reference sequence). The length of the CDR3 is 14 residues. CDR3: CASSLTGGTDTQYF. The CDR3 DNA sequence: TGTGCCAGCAGCTTGACAGGGGGCACAGATACGCAGTATTTT.

V usage is TRBV27 and J usage is TRBJ1-5; D remains unclear. The V and J ends lost 7 bases and 4 bases respectively, with 11 bases between them. Germline V gene sequence: CDR1 MNHEY, CDR2 SMNVEV (reference sequence). CDR3 size: 13 residues. The CDR3 DNA is TGTGCCAGCAAACCCCCGGGAAATCAGCCCCAGCATTTT. It encodes CASKPPGNQPQHF.

This chain uses TRBV30 with TRBJ2-7; TRBD2 might be the D (6 bases). V lost 3 bases, J lost 0 bases, and 24 bases lay in between. This CDR3 contains 18 residues. Germline CDR1 is GTSNPN and CDR2 is SVGIG (reference sequence). The CDR3 loop reads CAWSGGLSERRGSYEQYF. The CDR3 DNA follows: TGTGCCTGGAGCGGGGGACTTTCGGAGAGACGCGGCTCCTACGAGCAGTACTTC.

The V gene is TRBV5-1, the J gene TRBJ1-2; D ambiguous. Germline loops: CDR1 SGHRS, CDR2 YFSETQ. The CDR3 is made up of 13 amino acids. V gave up 2 bases and J gave up 2 bases, with 7 bases separating them. For the CDR3, the DNA is TGCGCCAGCAGCTTCGGAGACAACTATGGCTACACCTTC. It is translated as CASSFGDNYGYTF.

This sequence joins TRBV5-1 and TRBJ2-2; 9 bases line up with TRBD1. The CDR3 extends over 16 amino acids. Unmatched junction bases numbered 4, after V lost 4 bases and J lost 0 bases. Germline V lookup: CDR1 SGHRS, CDR2 YFSETQ. CDR3 loop: CASSQRQGANTGELFF. CDR3 coding DNA: TGCGCCAGCAGCCAGAGACAGGGGGCGAACACCGGGGAGCTGTTTTTT.

The chain links TRBV7-9 to TRBJ2-1, with D possibly TRBD2 on 7 matching bases. CDR3 length: 15 residues. Between the trimmed V and J ends, which lost 7 bases and 4 bases, there was a span of 17 bases. CDR1 and CDR2 from the germline V gene are SEHNR and FQNEAQ (reference sequence). The CDR3 region has the DNA TGTGCCAGCACTGTCCCGGGGGGCGGGTACAATGAGCAGTTCTTC. Its translation is CASTVPGGGYNEQFF.

This rearrangement joins TRBV4-1 to TRBJ2-6; no firm D call. The length of the CDR3 is 14 residues. Germline CDR1 reads MGHRA; CDR2 reads YSYEKL. V dropped 3 bases and J dropped 0 bases, with 3 bases sitting between them. In DNA, the CDR3 is TGCGCCAGCAGCCACAGCTCTGGGGCCAACGTCCTGACTTTC. This sequence encodes CASSHSSGANVLTF.

The chain uses TRBV6-5 and TRBJ1-2, with 11 bases that match TRBD1. Germline V gene data show CDR1 as MNHEY and CDR2 as SVGAGI. CDR3 length: 14 residues. V dropped 4 bases and J dropped 7; count of bases not matched to a gene: 5. CDR3 residues: CASSSGQGASGYTF. CDR3 in DNA: TGTGCCAGCAGTTCCGGACAGGGGGCATCTGGCTACACCTTC.

The chain has TRBV27 and TRBJ2-3, with 9 bases matching TRBD2. J was trimmed by 2 bases and V by 6 bases; bases with no gene match: 9. The CDR3 runs 16 residues. The germline CDR1 and CDR2 sequences are MNHEY and SMNVEV (reference sequence). CDR3 amino acids: CASRRTSAYFTDTQYF. CDR3 in DNA: TGTGCCAGCAGGCGGACTAGCGCCTATTTCACAGATACGCAGTATTTT.

V usage is TRBV6-5 and J usage is TRBJ2-1, with TRBD2 identical over 14 bases. Trimming cost V 11 bases and J 7 bases; bases outside gene matches: 7. This CDR3 is 14 amino acids long. CDR1 and CDR2 from the germline V gene are MNHEY and SVGAGI. CDR3 sequence reads: CAVKGTSGGNEQFF. CDR3 DNA: TGTGCCGTCAAGGGGACTAGCGGGGGTAATGAGCAGTTCTTC.

The CDR3 region is CASSLTGVEDTQYF. The CDR3, as DNA: TGTGCCAGCAGCTTGACAGGGGTGGAGGATACGCAGTATTTT. The V and J genes are TRBV13 and TRBJ2-3, with 8 bases lining up with TRBD1. Germline loops: CDR1 PRHDT, CDR2 FYEKMQ (reference sequence). Trimming cost V 3 bases and J 6 bases; bases outside gene matches: 5. There are 14 residues in the CDR3.